A selection of T cell receptor beta chains follows, all from one sample in a study of T cell responses to AZD1222 COVID-19 vaccine. Clones were sequenced by immunoSEQ multiplex PCR, and TCRdb holds only the in-frame ones, with some missing. Counted here are 130,000 to 150,000 clones, under 95% occurring once; the ten biggest clones make up around 5%. The sample consisted of peripheral blood, taken on day 0 of AZD1222 vaccination. All receptors come from an adult in good health. Each CDR3 is given without its conserved first and last residue.

J gene,V gene,CDR3 protein
TRBJ1-2,TRBV18,ASSPGIEGGYT
TRBJ1-3,TRBV14,ASSQVPRGNTIY
TRBJ2-3,TRBV4-1,ASSQVGAGRTDTQY
TRBJ1-4,TRBV7-2,ASSSVGGLGLF
TRBJ2-1,TRBV7-3,ASSLGFNNEQF
TRBJ1-5,TRBV6-2/TRBV6-3,ASSSQGGEGGQPQH
TRBJ2-7,TRBV7-2,ASSSTGGRAPYEQY
TRBJ1-3,TRBV12-3/TRBV12-4,AGTGGAGNTIY
TRBJ2-5,TRBV18,ASSPYQETQY
TRBJ1-1,TRBV2,ASSEDRAGDTEAF
TRBJ2-1,TRBV7-3,ASSLGVAGDNEQF
TRBJ1-3,TRBV5-1,ASSLGQSSGNTIY
TRBJ2-7,TRBV2,ASRTSGRSEQY
TRBJ1-1,TRBV29-1,SAGTGADLAF
TRBJ2-1,TRBV6-5,ASSSRLAVSYNEQF
TRBJ1-2,TRBV5-4,ASSLVSGGFVTYGYT
TRBJ2-4,TRBV6-6,ASRFTSSLAKNIQY
TRBJ1-6,TRBV28,ASSSHHSRTGDNSPLH
TRBJ2-7,TRBV7-9,ASGRVGEQY
TRBJ1-1,TRBV15,ATSRLETPGRTEAF
TRBJ1-4,TRBV2,ASSEPIRDRLGEDEKLF
TRBJ2-2,TRBV4-1,ASSQNRTSGSWGTGELF
TRBJ2-7,TRBV27,ASSFASGMRQY
TRBJ2-5,TRBV10-2,ASSESERLAGETQY
TRBJ2-7,TRBV6-5,ASSYLQGYEQY
TRBJ2-1,TRBV6-5,ASSPDRVSGEQF
TRBJ1-3,TRBV5-6,ASSSEGGGNTIY
TRBJ1-5,TRBV5-4,ASSLHQPQH
TRBJ2-7,TRBV27,ASRDGLAGDEQY
TRBJ1-5,TRBV9,ASSAGQFSNQPQH
TRBJ1-6,TRBV25-1,ASSPPGLSYNSPLH
TRBJ1-1,TRBV20-1,SITSGTEAF
TRBJ2-2,TRBV19,ASTRDRGVRELF
TRBJ1-2,TRBV9,ASSPRQKTNYGYT
TRBJ2-7,TRBV7-2,ASSLESSGRADEQY
TRBJ1-4,TRBV24-1,ATSDATGPEKLF
TRBJ1-4,TRBV28,ATLSLDGGRKKLF
TRBJ2-2,TRBV19,ASSIEDPGQQKSGELF
TRBJ2-7,TRBV11-1,ASSFRDAPYEQY
TRBJ1-6,TRBV25-1,ASSGAGTSPLH
TRBJ2-1,TRBV2,ASSAYTTWNEQF
TRBJ2-7,TRBV5-1,ASSLVSLRVSSDYEQY
TRBJ2-1,TRBV9,ASSPSIVSYNEQF
TRBJ1-1,TRBV28,ASSSRVTEAF
TRBJ2-7,TRBV6-2/TRBV6-3,ASSYTRGLSYEQY
TRBJ1-1,TRBV28,ASSLGARAFEAF
TRBJ2-7,TRBV6-2/TRBV6-3,ASSSLGDRTYEQY
TRBJ1-5,TRBV2,ASRPDRAGQPQH
TRBJ1-6,TRBV6-5,ASRGQGGNSPLH
TRBJ2-7,TRBV6-5,ASSSQGADVYEQY
TRBJ1-1,TRBV9,ASSVNKNTEAF
TRBJ2-3,TRBV5-6,ASRPTSGGTDTQY
TRBJ2-7,TRBV15,ATSRDLGYEQY
TRBJ1-1,TRBV5-1,ASSSGQGVEAF